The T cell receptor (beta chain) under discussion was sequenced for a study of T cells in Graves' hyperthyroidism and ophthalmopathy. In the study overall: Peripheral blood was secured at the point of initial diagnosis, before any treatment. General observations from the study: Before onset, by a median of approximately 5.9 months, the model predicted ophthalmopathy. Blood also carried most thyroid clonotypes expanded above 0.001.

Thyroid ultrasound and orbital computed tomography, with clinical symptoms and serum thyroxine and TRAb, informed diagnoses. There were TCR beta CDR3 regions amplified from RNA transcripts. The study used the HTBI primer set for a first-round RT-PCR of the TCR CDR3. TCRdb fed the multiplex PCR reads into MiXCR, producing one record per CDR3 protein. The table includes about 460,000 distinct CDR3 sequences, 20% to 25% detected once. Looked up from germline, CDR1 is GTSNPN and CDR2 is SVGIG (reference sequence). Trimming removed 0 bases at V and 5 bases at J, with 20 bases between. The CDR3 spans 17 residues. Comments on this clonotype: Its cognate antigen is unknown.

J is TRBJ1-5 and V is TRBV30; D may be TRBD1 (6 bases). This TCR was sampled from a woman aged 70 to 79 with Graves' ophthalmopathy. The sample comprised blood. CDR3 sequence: CAWSVQSGRGRYQPQHF. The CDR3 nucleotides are TGTGCCTGGAGTGTACAGTCTGGAAGGGGGAGATATCAGCCCCAGCATTTT. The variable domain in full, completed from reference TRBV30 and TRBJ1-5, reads SQTIHQWPATLVQPVGSPLSLECTVEGTSNPNLYWYRQAAGRGLQLLFYSVGIGQISSEVPQNLSASRPQDRQFILSSKKLLLSDSGFYLCAWSVQSGRGRYQPQHFGDGTRLSIL.